The rows below give T cell receptor beta chains drawn from one sample of a study of cytomegalovirus exposure and HLA in healthy donors. The data were produced by immunoSEQ multiplex PCR, yet TCRdb's version contains in-frame clones alone and is incomplete. The sample lists 180,000 or so clones, around 62% occurring once. The sample comprised PBMCs. The source of these receptors is a man aged 40-49 years in good health and CMV-seronegative. Both conserved end residues are part of each CDR3. The D gene is left open where the match is weak. Size is omitted from some rows. Given values are once, few, many or a class for expanded clones.

cdr3_length	v_call	j_call	d_call	clone_size	cdr3_nt	cdr3_aa
13	TRBV11-2	TRBJ1-3	.	.	TGTGCCAGCAGCCCCAACAGGGGAAACACCATATATTTT	CASSPNRGNTIYF
13	TRBV28	TRBJ1-4	.	.	TGTGCCAGCATCCCTGGGGAGGGTGAAAAACTGTTTTTT	CASIPGEGEKLFF
14	TRBV30	TRBJ1-3	.	once	TGTGCCTGGATTCCGGGGTTTTCTGGAAACACCATATATTTT	CAWIPGFSGNTIYF
13	TRBV10-3	TRBJ1-1	.	.	TGTGCCATCAGTGAACCCCAGAGGACTGAAGCTTTCTTT	CAISEPQRTEAFF
14	TRBV6-1	TRBJ2-7	TRBD1	.	TGTGCCAGCAAACCCAGGGGGCCGAACTACGAGCAGTACTTC	CASKPRGPNYEQYF
14	TRBV7-2	TRBJ1-1	.	.	TGTGCCAGCAGCTTAGGACATCAGAGCACTGAAGCTTTCTTT	CASSLGHQSTEAFF
15	TRBV7-9	TRBJ1-2	.	.	TGTGCCAGCAGCTTAATTCACGCAGCTAACTATGGCTACACCTTC	CASSLIHAANYGYTF
15	TRBV30	TRBJ1-4	TRBD1	.	TGTGCCTGGAGTGTGGGACAGGGAATAAATGAAAAACTGTTTTTT	CAWSVGQGINEKLFF
14	TRBV7-9	TRBJ2-7	.	once	TGTTCCAGCAGCCCACTCCAGGGCAGCTACGAGCAGTACTTC	CSSSPLQGSYEQYF
19	TRBV7-9	TRBJ2-1	TRBD2	few	TGTGCCAGCAGCTTTAGTGGGACTAGCGGGGGGAGACCTTACAATGAGCAGTTCTTC	CASSFSGTSGGRPYNEQFF
13	TRBV18	TRBJ1-5	.	few	TGTGCCAGCTCACCAGGGGAGAGTCAGCCCCAGCATTTT	CASSPGESQPQHF
12	TRBV19	TRBJ2-1	.	few	TGTGCCAGTACGCGGAACTACAATGAGCAGTTCTTC	CASTRNYNEQFF
15	TRBV6-1	TRBJ2-7	TRBD1	.	TGTGCCAGCAGTGAAGCTCCGGGACAGCTTTACGAGCAGTACTTC	CASSEAPGQLYEQYF
14	TRBV9	TRBJ2-7	.	.	TGTGCCAGCAGCGTAGGCCAGGGGGGCTACGAGCAGTACTTC	CASSVGQGGYEQYF
14	TRBV28	TRBJ2-5	.	.	TGTGCCAGCAGACAGTTCGGAACCCAAGAGACCCAGTACTTC	CASRQFGTQETQYF
14	TRBV19	TRBJ1-1	.	.	TGTGCCAGTAGTCCTACAGGGATCGGCACTGAAGCTTTCTTT	CASSPTGIGTEAFF
12	TRBV2	TRBJ1-2	.	.	TGTGCCAGCCAGGGGAAGAACTATGGCTACACCTTC	CASQGKNYGYTF
19	TRBV12-5	TRBJ2-2	TRBD2	.	TGTGCTAGTGGTTTGGCGCGCCGCGGGACTAGCCCGAGCACCGGGGAGCTGTTTTTT	CASGLARRGTSPSTGELFF
12	TRBV2	TRBJ2-7	.	.	TGTGCCAGCACCTGGGCTTCCTACGAGCAGTACTTC	CASTWASYEQYF
14	TRBV19	TRBJ2-5	TRBD1	.	TGTGCCAGTAGTATCGGCAGGGGGCGAGAGACCCAGTACTTC	CASSIGRGRETQYF
17	TRBV9	TRBJ2-6	TRBD1	.	TGTGCCAGCAGCCCAAGGGGGCAGTCCTCTGGGGCCAACGTCCTGACTTTC	CASSPRGQSSGANVLTF
16	TRBV6-5	TRBJ1-2	TRBD1	.	TGTGCCAGCAGTTACTCATCCGGGACAGCACCTTATGGCTACACCTTC	CASSYSSGTAPYGYTF
16	TRBV5-6	TRBJ2-1	.	.	TGTGCCAGCAGCCGCCGACTCGACTCTTCCTACAATGAGCAGTTCTTC	CASSRRLDSSYNEQFF
13	TRBV30	TRBJ1-2	.	.	TGTGCCTGGAGTGAAACAGGCCTCTATGGCTACACCTTC	CAWSETGLYGYTF
14	TRBV5-1	TRBJ1-1	.	few	TGCGCCAGCAGCTTCGGACAATTGAACACTGAAGCTTTCTTT	CASSFGQLNTEAFF
13	TRBV7-2	TRBJ2-7	TRBD1	.	TGTGCCAGCAGCCCAGGGGGACAGTACGAGCAGTACTTC	CASSPGGQYEQYF
17	TRBV6-1	TRBJ2-7	.	.	TGTGCCAGCAGTGAAGCGCTTCCAGGGTACGACATCTACGAGCAGTACTTC	CASSEALPGYDIYEQYF
13	TRBV7-2	TRBJ1-1	.	.	TGTGCCAGCAGCTTAGGGGGAGGGACTGAAGCTTTCTTT	CASSLGGGTEAFF
11	TRBV5-6	TRBJ2-7	.	.	TGTGCCAGCAGCTCTCTCTACGAGCAGTACTTC	CASSSLYEQYF